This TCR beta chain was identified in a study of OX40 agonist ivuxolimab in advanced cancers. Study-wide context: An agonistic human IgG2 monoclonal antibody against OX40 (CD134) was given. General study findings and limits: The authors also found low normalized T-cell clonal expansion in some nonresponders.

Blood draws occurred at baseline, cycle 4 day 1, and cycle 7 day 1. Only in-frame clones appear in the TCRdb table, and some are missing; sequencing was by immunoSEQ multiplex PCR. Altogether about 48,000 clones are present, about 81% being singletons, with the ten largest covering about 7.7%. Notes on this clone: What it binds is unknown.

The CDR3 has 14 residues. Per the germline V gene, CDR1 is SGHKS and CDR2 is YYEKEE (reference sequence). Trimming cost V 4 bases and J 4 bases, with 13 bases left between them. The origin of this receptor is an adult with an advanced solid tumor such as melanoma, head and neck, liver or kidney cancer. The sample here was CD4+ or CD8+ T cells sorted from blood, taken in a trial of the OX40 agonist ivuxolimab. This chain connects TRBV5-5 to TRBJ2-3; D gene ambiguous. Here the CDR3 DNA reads TGTGCCAGCAGCCCCGAACCCCTAGCAGATACGCAGTATTTT. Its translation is CASSPEPLADTQYF.